Listed below are T cell receptor beta chains from one sample, sequenced in a study of cytomegalovirus exposure and HLA in healthy donors. Using immunoSEQ multiplex PCR, the repertoire was profiled, and TCRdb retains in-frame clones only, with some absent. This table has 180,000 or so clones, 77% appearing once. The sequencing sample was made of PBMCs. The receptors stem from a woman aged 60-75 years in good health and CMV-seropositive. Each CDR3 is given with its conserved first and last residue. A D gene is named only where the DNA matches it firmly. A row's size may be missing; if present it is once, few, many or a size class.

d_call	v_call	clone_size	j_call	cdr3_nt	cdr3_aa
NA	TRBV5-1	NA	TRBJ2-1	TGCGCCAGCAGCCTGGCCGGAGGGGAGTACAATGAGCAGTTCTTC	CASSLAGGEYNEQFF
TRBD2	TRBV28	NA	TRBJ2-7	TGTGCCAGCAGAATTAGCGGGGGGGCCACGTACGAGCAGTACTTC	CASRISGGATYEQYF
TRBD1	TRBV7-2	NA	TRBJ1-5	TGTGCCAGCAGCTTAGGAGGGGGCGGGAATCAGCCCCAGCATTTT	CASSLGGGGNQPQHF
TRBD2	TRBV5-1	NA	TRBJ2-7	TGCGCCAGCAGCTTGCGGGGACTAGCGGCCTACGAGCAGTACTTC	CASSLRGLAAYEQYF
NA	TRBV28	NA	TRBJ1-2	TGTGCCAGCCTCCGGGGGGGACCTAACTATGGCTACACCTTC	CASLRGGPNYGYTF
TRBD2	TRBV6-6	NA	TRBJ2-1	TGTGCCAGCAGTTACAGGACGGGGGGGCGCAATGAGCAGTTCTTC	CASSYRTGGRNEQFF
NA	TRBV21-1	NA	TRBJ1-1	TGTGCCAGCAGCTACGCTCAACAGGGGGGGAACACTGAAGCTTTCTTT	CASSYAQQGGNTEAFF
NA	TRBV5-1	NA	TRBJ2-3	TGCGCCAGCAGCTCCTCTAACACAGATACGCAGTATTTT	CASSSSNTDTQYF
TRBD1	TRBV9	NA	TRBJ1-1	TGTGCCAGCAACAGGGGCGACCCCATGAACACTGAAGCTTTCTTT	CASNRGDPMNTEAFF
NA	TRBV2	NA	TRBJ1-1	TGTGCCAGCAGTGTAGCCCCAGGACTCATGAACACTGAAGCTTTCTTT	CASSVAPGLMNTEAFF
NA	TRBV15	NA	TRBJ2-2	TGTGCCACCAGCAATAGCGGGGAGCTGTTTTTT	CATSNSGELFF
TRBD1	TRBV15	few	TRBJ2-7	TGTGCCACCAGCAGAGATCCAACAGGGGTTCTCAGGGAGCAGTACTTC	CATSRDPTGVLREQYF
TRBD1	TRBV6-4	few	TRBJ2-4	TGTGCCAGCAGTGACGGACAGGGAAACATTCAGTACTTC	CASSDGQGNIQYF
NA	TRBV4-2	few	TRBJ2-7	TGTGCCAGCAGCCAAGAAAAGGGGTTCGAGCAGTACTTC	CASSQEKGFEQYF
TRBD1	TRBV6-6	NA	TRBJ2-5	TGTGCCAGCAGTTACCCAGGGGGAAGGAGGACCCAGTACTTC	CASSYPGGRRTQYF
TRBD1	TRBV19	NA	TRBJ1-4	TGTGCCAGTAGAAAATCCGGGACAGGAAATGAAAAACTGTTTTTT	CASRKSGTGNEKLFF
TRBD2	TRBV4-1	NA	TRBJ2-7	TGCGCCAGCAGCATTGGACGTCGGACTAGCGGGGGATACGAGCAGTACTTC	CASSIGRRTSGGYEQYF
TRBD1	TRBV5-4	NA	TRBJ1-2	TGTGCCAGCAGCCGACCGGGACAGGGATCTGGCTACACCTTC	CASSRPGQGSGYTF
TRBD1	TRBV28	NA	TRBJ1-4	TGTGCCAGCAGTACCCCGGGACAGGGTGGTGAAAAACTGTTTTTT	CASSTPGQGGEKLFF
TRBD1	TRBV19	many	TRBJ1-4	TGTGCCAGTAGTATATTCAGGACAGGGGGAGTCGAAAAACTGTTTTTT	CASSIFRTGGVEKLFF
TRBD2	TRBV27	NA	TRBJ2-3	TGTGCCAGCAGTCCAGGACTAGCGGGGGGAAGCACAGATACGCAGTATTTT	CASSPGLAGGSTDTQYF
TRBD2	TRBV19	NA	TRBJ2-3	TGTGCCAGTAAATCCTTAGCGGGAGGCCGAGATACGCAGTATTTT	CASKSLAGGRDTQYF
NA	TRBV7-2	NA	TRBJ2-1	TGTGCCAGCAGCTTAGGTCGGCGGAATGAGCAGTTCTTC	CASSLGRRNEQFF
NA	TRBV19	few	TRBJ1-5	TGTGCCAGTAGTTCGCAGGGTCCTAATAGCAATCAGCCCCAGCATTTT	CASSSQGPNSNQPQHF
TRBD1	TRBV6-1	NA	TRBJ1-2	TGTGCCAGCAGGAACCGACAGGGGGGTAGGGATGGCTACACCTTC	CASRNRQGGRDGYTF
NA	TRBV19	NA	TRBJ2-5	TGTGCCAGTAGTATAGGAGCTAGTTCGATGGAGACCCAGTACTTC	CASSIGASSMETQYF
TRBD1	TRBV7-9	NA	TRBJ2-3	TGTGCCAGCAGCCCGGGGACAGGGGTCACAGATACGCAGTATTTT	CASSPGTGVTDTQYF
TRBD1	TRBV5-4	NA	TRBJ2-1	TGTGCCAGCAGTGACAGGGGGAGAAATGAGCAGTTCTTC	CASSDRGRNEQFF